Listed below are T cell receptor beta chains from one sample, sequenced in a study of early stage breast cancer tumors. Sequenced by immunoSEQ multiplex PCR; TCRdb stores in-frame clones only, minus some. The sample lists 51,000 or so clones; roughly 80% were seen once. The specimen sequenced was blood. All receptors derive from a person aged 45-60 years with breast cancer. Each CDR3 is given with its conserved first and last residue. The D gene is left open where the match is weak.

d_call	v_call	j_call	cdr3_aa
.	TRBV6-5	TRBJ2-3	CASSYSLTTAVDTQYF
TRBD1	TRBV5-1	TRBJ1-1	CASSGPRGQGVLDTEAFF
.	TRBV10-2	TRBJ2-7	CASSDSYEQYF
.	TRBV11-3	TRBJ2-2	CASRGQDGELFF
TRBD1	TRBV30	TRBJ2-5	CAWTGQGLETQYF
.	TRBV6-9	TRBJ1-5	CASSSSSGRVKLQPQHF
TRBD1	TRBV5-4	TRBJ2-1	CASSPTTGGPYNEQFF
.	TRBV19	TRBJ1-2	CASSIDGTTNYGYTF
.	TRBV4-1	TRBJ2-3	CASSLAESSTDTQYF
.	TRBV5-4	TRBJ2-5	CASSLVRGQGGETQYF
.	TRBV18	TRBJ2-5	CASSPGGETQYF
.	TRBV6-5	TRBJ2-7	CASSYSGGTSYEQYF
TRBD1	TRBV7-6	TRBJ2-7	CASSLGTGHREQYF
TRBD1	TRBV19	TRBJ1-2	CASSLPRTGGAGYGYTF
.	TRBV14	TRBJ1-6	CASSLLSSVRGNSPLHF
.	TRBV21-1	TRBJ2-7	CASSPWVAEQYF
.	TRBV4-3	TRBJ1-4	CASSQEVVGNEKLFF
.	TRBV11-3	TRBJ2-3	CASSLSAGADTQYF
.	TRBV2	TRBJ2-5	CASSEAEWETQYF
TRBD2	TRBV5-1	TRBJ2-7	CASSRAPSGRYTYEQYF
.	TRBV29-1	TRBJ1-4	CSVQTAPGEKLFF
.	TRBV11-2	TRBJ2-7	CASSLRVTSPYEQYF
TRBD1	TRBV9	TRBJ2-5	CASSKGQERETQYF
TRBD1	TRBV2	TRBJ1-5	CASSGGQPNQPQHF
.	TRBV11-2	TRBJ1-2	CASSLSTVNYGYTF
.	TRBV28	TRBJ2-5	CASSSPGTLKETQYF
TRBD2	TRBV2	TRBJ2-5	CASTGLARETQYF
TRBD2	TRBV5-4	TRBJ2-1	CASSSGTSGKEQFF
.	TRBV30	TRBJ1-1	CAWAGTIRAFF
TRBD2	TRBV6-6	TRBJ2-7	CATQVGGRYEQYF
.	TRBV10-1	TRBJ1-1	CASRQGRDTEAFF
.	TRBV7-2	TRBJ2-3	CASSRGGFPSTDTQYF
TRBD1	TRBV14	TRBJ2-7	CASSQRTGGYEQYF
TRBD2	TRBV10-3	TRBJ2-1	CAISDVGGGGGEQFF
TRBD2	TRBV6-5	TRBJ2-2	CASSYSSGNTGELFF
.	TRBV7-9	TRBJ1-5	CASSLELGTDGSNQPQHF
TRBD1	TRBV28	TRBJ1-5	CASRGTGVGQPQHF
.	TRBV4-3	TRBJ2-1	CASSQESVEGLARYNEQFF
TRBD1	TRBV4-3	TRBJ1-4	CASSQYRGTPTNEKLFF
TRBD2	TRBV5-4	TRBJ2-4	CASSPGGRDLTNIQYF
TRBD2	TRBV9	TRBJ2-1	CASSATGTSGSYNEQFF
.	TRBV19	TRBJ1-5	CASSMMAVENQPQHF